The 2 T cell receptor beta chains presented below share a single source sample, sequenced in a study of shared clonotypes between healthy human individuals. Produced via immunoSEQ multiplex PCR; TCRdb's table is partial and in-frame only. The table lists hundreds of thousands of clones, approximately 79% of them singletons. The sample taken for sequencing was memory CD4+ T cells sorted from blood. Subset meaning: CD45RA-negative fraction. These receptors originate from a woman in her thirties in good health.

The CDR3 spells CASSLLAGVREQYF. CDR3 in DNA: TGTGCCAGCAGCTTGTTAGCGGGAGTTCGGGAGCAGTACTTC. The V gene is TRBV5-6, the J gene TRBJ2-7, with 9 bases that match TRBD2. J gave up 7 bases and V 1 base, and 6 bases lay outside the gene matches. This CDR3 has 14 residues. Germline loops: CDR1 SGHDT, CDR2 YYEEEE.

The rearrangement links TRBV2 to TRBJ2-5; 8 bases match TRBD1. In germline, CDR1 is SNHLY, CDR2 FYNNEI. Unmatched junction bases numbered 5, after V lost 6 bases and J lost 5 bases. CDR3 length: 13 residues. The CDR3 loop is CASRDRVWETQYF. In DNA, the CDR3 is TGTGCCAGCAGGGACAGGGTTTGGGAGACCCAGTACTTC.